Below, 4 T cell receptor beta chains from the same sample are listed, as sequenced in a study of identical twins (dated by TCRdb to 2016 to 2017). Libraries were constructed by 5' RACE. TCRdb lists the instrument as Illumina HiSeq 2000. TCRdb's own reprocessing of the public reads used fastp at Q25 and MiXCR and kept productive beta chains. Records with the same CDR3 protein are collapsed into one entry carrying the most frequent genes and DNA. The sample records about 340,000 distinct CDR3 sequences, more than 9% of which are singletons. The ten most abundant clones make up 7.2% of the sample. These data were also filed under a second study, of yellow fever vaccine responses in identical twins.

Sequencing input: CD8+ T cells sorted from blood. These receptors all stem from a woman younger than 35 in good health.

This clonotype appeared a few times. This rearrangement joins TRBV20-1 to TRBJ1-1; 8 nucleotides align to TRBD1. The length of the CDR3 is 14 residues. V lost 1 base to trimming and J lost 4 bases; unmatched junction nucleotides: 5. Germline V gene lookup returns CDR1 DFQATT and CDR2 SNEGSKA (reference sequence). DNA for the CDR3: TGCAGTGCTAGAGTCAGGGGGCTAGTCACTGAAGCTTTCTTT. Residues: CSARVRGLVTEAFF.

There are a few counts of this clonotype. This chain connects TRBV6-1 to TRBJ2-5; 10 bases line up with TRBD2. The CDR3 has 16 amino acids. With V trimmed by 2 bases and J by 4 bases, 7 bases remained unmatched. In germline, CDR1 is MNHNS, CDR2 SASEGT. The CDR3 nucleotides read TGTGCCAGCAGTGAAATCAGCGGGAGGGCCTCAGAGACCCAGTACTTC. The encoded protein is CASSEISGRASETQYF.

This clonotype was seen only a few times. The V and J genes are TRBV11-2 and TRBJ1-5; the D is unclear. V lost 1 base, J lost 1 base, and 11 bases lay in between. Germline values: CDR1 SGHAT, CDR2 FQNNGV. This CDR3 contains 16 residues. The CDR3 protein is CASSLGTPMSNQPQHF. The CDR3 DNA reads TGTGCCAGCAGCTTAGGGACGCCCATGAGCAATCAGCCCCAGCATTTT.

In this sample, this clonotype turned up a few times. The V and J genes are TRBV13 and TRBJ2-1; possible D gene TRBD2, 6 bases. Trimming removed 4 bases from V and 5 bases from J, with 18 bases in between. Germline CDR1 reads PRHDT; CDR2 reads FYEKMQ (reference sequence). The CDR3 runs to 16 residues. CDR3 sequence (DNA): TGTGCCAGCAGCTCCATTGGGGCCCAGCGGGACAATGAGCAGTTCTTC. Its translation: CASSSIGAQRDNEQFF. The whole variable domain, filled in from reference TRBV13 and TRBJ2-1, reads AAGVIQSPRHLIKEKRETATLKCYPIPRHDTVYWYQQGPGQDPQFLISFYEKMQSDKGSIPDRFSAQQFSDYHSELNMSSLELGDSALYFCASSSIGAQRDNEQFFGPGTRLTVL.